These 21 T cell receptor beta chains were all obtained from the same sample, sequenced in a study of OX40 agonist ivuxolimab in advanced cancers. Some clones are missing from TCRdb's copy, which holds only in-frame ones; the method was immunoSEQ multiplex PCR. The sample gives tens of thousands of clones, about nine tenths of which show up once; about 5.1% is in the top ten. The sample consisted of CD4+ or CD8+ T cells sorted from blood, taken in a trial of the OX40 agonist ivuxolimab. These receptors all stem from an adult with an advanced solid tumor such as melanoma, head and neck, liver or kidney cancer.

The CDR3 loop reads CASSFRGGVSSTDTQYF. The CDR3 DNA sequence: TGTGCCAGCAGCTTCCGAGGGGGAGTATCTAGCACAGATACGCAGTATTTT. The V and J genes are TRBV7-2 and TRBJ2-3; possible D gene TRBD1, 6 bases. This CDR3 region has 17 residues. The V end lost 3 bases, the J end lost 0 bases, and 16 bases lay between the germline ends. Germline V gene data show CDR1 as SGHTA and CDR2 as FQGNSA. Combining the CDR3 with reference TRBV7-2 and TRBJ2-3 gives the whole variable domain GAGVSQSPSNKVTEKGKDVELRCDPISGHTALYWYRQSLGQGLEFLIYFQGNSAPDKSGLPSDRFSAERTGGSVSTLTIQRTQQEDSAVYLCASSFRGGVSSTDTQYFGPGTRLTVL.

The chain combines TRBV6-1 with TRBJ2-1, with TRBD2 as a possible D gene (5 bases). CDR3 size: 13 residues. The V gene's germline CDR1 is MNHNS and CDR2 SASEGT. The V and J ends lost 10 bases and 1 base respectively, with 11 bases between them. This CDR3 reads CATRAVSYNEQFF. The CDR3 bases are TGTGCCACCCGAGCGGTTTCCTACAATGAGCAGTTCTTC.

The rearrangement links TRBV5-1 to TRBJ1-1; D might be TRBD1 (5 bases). The V end was cut by 4 bases, the J end by 10 bases, with 17 bases between. The CDR3 is 13 amino acids. Germline V gives CDR1 SGHRS, CDR2 YFSETQ. CDR3 sequence reads: CASSEGGGEGAFF. CDR3 in DNA: TGCGCCAGCAGCGAGGGCGGAGGGGAGGGAGCTTTCTTT.

The CDR3 nucleotides read TGTGCCAGCAGCACCTGGACAGGGATCGGGGGGGAGACCCAGTACTTC. It translates to CASSTWTGIGGETQYF. This chain uses TRBV5-4 with TRBJ2-5, with a weak D call TRBD1 (8 bases). The V and J ends lost 4 bases and 5 bases respectively, with 21 bases between them. Germline CDR1 and CDR2: SGHNT and YYREEE (reference sequence). The CDR3 extends over 16 amino acids.

This clone was counted a few times. CDR3 region: CASSSRAGQPLHF. The CDR3 DNA reads TGTGCCAGCAGCTCCCGGGCGGGGCAACCCCTCCACTTT. The genes are TRBV11-2 and TRBJ1-6; the D gene is possibly TRBD1 (5 bases). Germline lookup yields CDR1 SGHAT and CDR2 FQNNGV. The V gene lost 4 bases and the J gene lost 12 bases, with 13 bases spanning the gap. The CDR3 has 13 residues.

The CDR3 is CAISEPDRGDNEQFF. In DNA form, the CDR3 reads TGTGCCATCAGTGAGCCGGACAGGGGCGACAATGAGCAGTTCTTC. The chain joins TRBV10-3 to TRBJ2-1; TRBD1 aligns across 9 bases. This CDR3 contains 15 residues. After removal of 2 bases from V and 5 bases from J, the junction contained 4 bases not matched to a gene. CDR1 and CDR2 (germline): ENHRY, SYGVKD.

The rearrangement links TRBV5-6 to TRBJ2-1, with D perhaps TRBD2 (6 bases). CDR1 and CDR2 from the germline V gene are SGHDT and YYEEEE. This CDR3 has 15 residues. Trimming removed 3 bases at V and 5 bases at J, with 15 bases between. The CDR3 coding sequence is TGTGCCAGCAGCTCAGCCGGAGGGCTAAACAATGAGCAGTTCTTC. This translates into CASSSAGGLNNEQFF.

This chain connects TRBV6-5 to TRBJ2-7, with D possibly being TRBD2 (6 bases). Germline V CDR1 and CDR2: MNHEY, SVGAGI. CDR3 length equals 14 residues. The V gene lost 5 bases and the J gene lost 7 bases, with 18 bases spanning the gap. The CDR3 sequence: CASSEDWTAGEQYF. CDR3 bases: TGTGCCAGCAGTGAGGATTGGACGGCGGGAGAGCAGTACTTC.

The chain uses TRBV5-1 and TRBJ2-7, with TRBD1 as a possible D gene (6 bases). CDR1 is SGHRS, CDR2 YFSETQ, per germline. This CDR3 region has 13 residues. Trimming stripped 2 bases from V and 6 bases from J, with 12 bases between. The CDR3 here is CASSFYRESEQYF. CDR3 bases: TGCGCCAGCAGCTTCTACAGGGAATCCGAGCAGTACTTC. Full variable domain (rest looked up from reference TRBV5-1 and TRBJ2-7): KAGVTQTPRYLIKTRGQQVTLSCSPISGHRSVSWYQQTPGQGLQFLFEYFSETQRNKGNFPGRFSGRQFSNSRSEMNVSTLELGDSALYLCASSFYRESEQYFGPGTRLTVT.

The chain joins TRBV7-9 to TRBJ1-1, with D unclear. Germline CDR1 reads SEHNR; CDR2 reads FQNEAQ (reference sequence). V was clipped by 3 bases and J by 1 base, with 21 bases between them. The CDR3 has 18 residues. Here the CDR3 DNA reads TGTGCCAGCAGCTTTCATCATTTTACTTTGCGTTCGAACACTGAAGCTTTCTTT. It is translated as CASSFHHFTLRSNTEAFF.

This clone was observed once. The chain carries TRBV6-5 and TRBJ1-3, with a tentative D call TRBD1 (6 bases). This CDR3 spans 14 amino acids. V lost 7 bases and J lost 0, with 10 bases in between. Germline values: CDR1 MNHEY, CDR2 SVGAGI. DNA of the CDR3: TGTGCCAGCAACACAGGGTTCTCTGGAAACACCATATATTTT. The encoded protein is CASNTGFSGNTIYF.

This clone has just one count. J is TRBJ2-6 and V is TRBV5-4; D may correspond to TRBD1 or TRBD2 (5 bases each). Germline assignment: CDR1 SGHNT and CDR2 YYREEE (reference sequence). The CDR3 totals 18 residues. Trimming pared 5 bases from V and 2 bases from J, leaving 20 bases between. The CDR3 here is CASSRRTISSPGANVLTF. The CDR3 region has the DNA TGTGCCAGCAGTAGGAGGACAATCTCATCACCTGGGGCCAACGTCCTGACTTTC.

The gene calls are TRBV6-6 and TRBJ1-3; a weak D match, TRBD1 (5 bases). The CDR3 extends over 14 amino acids. Between the trimmed V and J ends, which lost 8 bases and 1 base, there was a span of 12 bases. Germline V gives CDR1 MNHNY, CDR2 SVGAGI (reference sequence). The chain's CDR3 is CASQGWGSGNTIYF. CDR3 nucleotide sequence: TGTGCCAGCCAGGGTTGGGGTTCTGGAAACACCATATATTTT.

This clone was detected once. The rearrangement links TRBV5-1 to TRBJ2-6; 12 nucleotides agree with TRBD1. V lost 3 bases and J lost 0; bases outside the gene matches: 10. Germline CDR1 reads SGHRS; CDR2 reads YFSETQ. The CDR3 sequence is 20 residues long. The DNA for the CDR3 is TGCGCCAGCAGCTGGGACAGGGGGCGGTTAGTAAGCTCTGGGGCCAACGTCCTGACTTTC. Its translation is CASSWDRGRLVSSGANVLTF.

The chain joins TRBV5-1 to TRBJ2-1; the match to TRBD2 covers 9 bases. V lost 5 bases to trimming and J lost 0 bases; unmatched junction nucleotides: 3. Per the germline V gene, CDR1 is SGHRS and CDR2 is YFSETQ. The CDR3 is made up of 15 amino acids. CDR3 DNA sequence: TGCGCCAGCAGACTAGCGGGTGCCTCCTACAATGAGCAGTTCTTC. Protein sequence: CASRLAGASYNEQFF. The variable domain in full, completed from reference TRBV5-1 and TRBJ2-1, reads KAGVTQTPRYLIKTRGQQVTLSCSPISGHRSVSWYQQTPGQGLQFLFEYFSETQRNKGNFPGRFSGRQFSNSRSEMNVSTLELGDSALYLCASRLAGASYNEQFFGPGTRLTVL.

This clone came up a few times. The V call is TRBV27, the J call TRBJ2-1; tentatively, D is TRBD2 (6 bases). This CDR3 is built from 14 residues. Trimming pared 5 bases from V and 7 bases from J, leaving 15 bases between. Germline-derived CDR1 and CDR2 are MNHEY and SMNVEV (reference sequence). This CDR3 reads CASSRGIPPNEQFF. The DNA of the CDR3 is TGTGCCAGCAGTCGCGGGATCCCGCCGAATGAGCAGTTCTTC.

The V call is TRBV6-1, the J call TRBJ1-4, with 7 bases lining up with TRBD1. The V segment lost 5 bases and the J segment 7 bases; nucleotides outside the gene matches: 7. Germline V gene lookup returns CDR1 MNHNS and CDR2 SASEGT. The CDR3 is made up of 14 amino acids. CDR3 region: CASSKPGTAEKLFF. For the CDR3, the DNA is TGTGCCAGCAGTAAACCCGGGACAGCTGAAAAACTGTTTTTT.

CDR3 sequence reads: CASSLELAGSGEQFF. Here the CDR3 DNA reads TGCGCCAGCAGCTTGGAGCTAGCGGGGTCGGGTGAGCAGTTCTTC. The chain recombines TRBV5-1 with TRBJ2-1, with TRBD2 identical over 9 bases. Germline values: CDR1 SGHRS, CDR2 YFSETQ. V dropped 0 bases and J dropped 9; count of bases not matched to a gene: 7. The CDR3 covers 15 residues.

The V and J genes are TRBV6-1 and TRBJ2-1, with D perhaps TRBD2 (5 bases). The germline V gene has CDR1 MNHNS and CDR2 SASEGT. Trimming took 1 base from V and 3 from J, leaving 10 bases between them. The length of the CDR3 is 15 residues. In nucleotides, the CDR3 is TGTGCCAGCAGTGAAGGGCGCCGGGACTACAATGAGCAGTTCTTC. Its protein product is CASSEGRRDYNEQFF.

The CDR3 DNA is TGCGCCAGCAGCTTGATGGACACCGGGGAGCTGTTTTTT. Translated: CASSLMDTGELFF. This chain joins TRBV5-1 and TRBJ2-2; no clear D. CDR1 is SGHRS, CDR2 YFSETQ, per germline. This CDR3 comprises 13 residues. Trimming pared 1 base from V and 3 bases from J, leaving 4 bases between.

The chain links TRBV6-5 to TRBJ2-5, with a possible D match to TRBD1 (5 bases). The ends were cut back, 2 bases at V and 7 bases at J, with 17 bases in the middle. There are 15 residues in the CDR3. Germline V gives CDR1 MNHEY, CDR2 SVGAGI. The CDR3 DNA follows: TGTGCCAGCAGTTACACACGGGTCCAGGGTGCGACCCAGTACTTC. Its translation: CASSYTRVQGATQYF.